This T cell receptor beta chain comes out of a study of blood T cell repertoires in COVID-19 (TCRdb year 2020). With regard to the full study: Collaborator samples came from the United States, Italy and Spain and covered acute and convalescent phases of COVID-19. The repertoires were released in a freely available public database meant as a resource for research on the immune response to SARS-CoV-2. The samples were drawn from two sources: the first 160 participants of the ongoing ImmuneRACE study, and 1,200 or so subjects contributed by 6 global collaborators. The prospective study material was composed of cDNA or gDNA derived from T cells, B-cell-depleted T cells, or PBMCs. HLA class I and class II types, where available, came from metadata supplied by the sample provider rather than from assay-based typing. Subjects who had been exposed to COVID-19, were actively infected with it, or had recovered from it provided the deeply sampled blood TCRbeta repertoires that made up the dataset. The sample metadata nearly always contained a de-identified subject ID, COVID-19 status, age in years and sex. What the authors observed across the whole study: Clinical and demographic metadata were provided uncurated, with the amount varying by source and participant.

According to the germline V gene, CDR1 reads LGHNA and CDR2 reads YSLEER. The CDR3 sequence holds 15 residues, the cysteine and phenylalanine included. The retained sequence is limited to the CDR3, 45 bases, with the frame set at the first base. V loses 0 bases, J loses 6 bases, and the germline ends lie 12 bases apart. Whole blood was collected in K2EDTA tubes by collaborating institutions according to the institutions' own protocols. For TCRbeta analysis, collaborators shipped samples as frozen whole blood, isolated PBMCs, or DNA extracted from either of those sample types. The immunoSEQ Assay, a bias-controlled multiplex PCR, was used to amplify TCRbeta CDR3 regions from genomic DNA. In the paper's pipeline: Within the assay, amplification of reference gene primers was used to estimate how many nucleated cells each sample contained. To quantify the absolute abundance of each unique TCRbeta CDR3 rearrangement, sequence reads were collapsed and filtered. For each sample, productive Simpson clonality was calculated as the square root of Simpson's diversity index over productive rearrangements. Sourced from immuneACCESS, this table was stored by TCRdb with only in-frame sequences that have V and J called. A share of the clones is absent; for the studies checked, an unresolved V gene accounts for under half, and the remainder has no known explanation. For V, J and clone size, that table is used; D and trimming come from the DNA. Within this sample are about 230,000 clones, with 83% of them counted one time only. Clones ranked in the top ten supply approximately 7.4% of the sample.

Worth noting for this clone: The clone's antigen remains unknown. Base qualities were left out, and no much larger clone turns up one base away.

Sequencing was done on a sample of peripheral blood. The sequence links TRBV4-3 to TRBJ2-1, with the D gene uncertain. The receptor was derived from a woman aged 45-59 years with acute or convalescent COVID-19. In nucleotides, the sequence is TGCGCCAGCAGCCAAGATCTAACTGTCATCAATGAGCAGTTCTTC. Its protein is CASSQDLTVINEQFF.